The 26 T cell receptor beta chains reported below all come from one sample, sequenced in a study of glioma-infiltrating T cells. Amplification of TCR alpha and beta CDR3 regions from RNA used iRepertoire nested multiplex PCR. TCRdb independently ran MiXCR on the multiplex PCR reads; one entry per CDR3 protein. The sample carries more than 20,000 distinct CDR3 sequences, about 22% recorded once. Sequencing input: glioma tissue, nonneoplastic brain tissue, or PBMCs (not recorded which). These receptors were obtained from a human donor with low-grade glioma or glioblastoma, undergoing nonglioma brain surgery, or in good health (not recorded which).

This clonotype was counted at least ten times. The genes are TRBV7-9 and TRBJ2-6; no reliable D call. The length of the CDR3 is 14 residues. V lost 5 bases and J 0 bases, leaving 5 bases between the germline ends. Per the germline V gene, CDR1 is SEHNR and CDR2 is FQNEAQ (reference sequence). CDR3 amino acids: CASSPHSGANVLTF. DNA of the CDR3: TGTGCCAGCAGCCCCCACTCTGGGGCCAACGTCCTGACTTTC. Full variable domain (missing parts from reference TRBV7-9 and TRBJ2-6): DTGVSQNPRHKITKRGQNVTFRCDPISEHNRLYWYRQTLGQGPEFLTYFQNEAQLEKSRLLSDRFSAERPKGSFSTLEIQRTEQGDSAMYLCASSPHSGANVLTFGAGSRLTVL.

This clonotype was counted ten times or more. The V call is TRBV6-1, the J call TRBJ2-5; a weak D match, TRBD1 (6 bases). V lost 2 bases and J 0 bases, leaving 10 bases between the germline ends. The CDR3 spans 15 residues. Germline V CDR1 and CDR2: MNHNS, SASEGT. The CDR3 DNA is TGTGCCAGCAGTGAATGGACAGATTACCAAGAGACCCAGTACTTC. Translation: CASSEWTDYQETQYF.

The rearrangement uses TRBV5-1 and TRBJ2-7; TRBD2 matches 9 bases. V lost 0 bases and J lost 6; bases outside the gene matches: 7. The CDR3 covers 15 residues. The germline gives CDR1 SGHRS, CDR2 YFSETQ. Here the CDR3 DNA reads TGCGCCAGCAGCTTGGGGACTAGCGACGCCTGCGAGCAGTACTTC. Its protein is CASSLGTSDACEQYF.

This clonotype was detected many times. This chain connects TRBV28 to TRBJ2-3; 10 bases are shared with TRBD2. The CDR3 consists of 16 residues. V was clipped by 2 bases and J by 2 bases; unmatched bases: 4. CDR1 and CDR2 from the germline V gene are MDHEN and SYDVKM. CDR3 loop: CASSLASGGLTDTQYF. The DNA for the CDR3 is TGTGCCAGCAGTTTAGCTAGCGGGGGCCTCACAGATACGCAGTATTTT. The whole variable domain, remainder taken from reference TRBV28 and TRBJ2-3, is DVKVTQSSRYLVKRTGEKVFLECVQDMDHENMFWYRQDPGLGLRLIYFSYDVKMKEKGDIPEGYSVSREKKERFSLILESASTNQTSMYLCASSLASGGLTDTQYFGPGTRLTVL.

Note on this clonotype: Here the CDR3 omits its conserved ending phenylalanine or tryptophan, so a read error is the likely source. This rearrangement joins TRBV4-2 to TRBJ2-7, with D possibly TRBD1 on 6 matching bases. CDR1 LGHNA and CDR2 YNFKEQ come from the germline V gene. This CDR3 has 12 residues. V was pared by 2 bases and J by 10 bases, with 12 bases between. The CDR3 reads CASSQKTGTQYY. In DNA, the CDR3 is TGTGCCAGCAGCCAAAAGACAGGTACTCAGTACTAC.

The rearrangement uses TRBV11-2 and TRBJ2-5, with unresolved D. V was clipped by 3 bases and J by 9 bases, with 8 bases between them. Germline CDR1 and CDR2: SGHAT and FQNNGV. CDR3 length: 11 amino acids. CDR3: CASSLNEAQYF. The CDR3, as DNA: TGTGCCAGCAGCTTGAATGAGGCCCAGTACTTC.

Sample share makes this clonotype medium-sized. This rearrangement joins TRBV6-6 to TRBJ1-1; D gene ambiguous. Germline lookup yields CDR1 MNHNY and CDR2 SVGAGI (reference sequence). With 0 bases removed from V and 0 bases from J, the gap between germline ends came to 8 bases. The CDR3 covers 15 residues. CDR3 DNA sequence: TGTGCCAGCAGTTACTCGAGGCAGCTGAACACTGAAGCTTTCTTT. Amino acid sequence: CASSYSRQLNTEAFF.

By proportion, this clonotype is large. The J gene is TRBJ1-5, the V gene TRBV15, with TRBD1 matching 9 bases. The CDR3 length is 14 residues. From germline, CDR1 is LNHNV and CDR2 YYDKDF (reference sequence). The V and J ends lost 1 base and 7 bases, in that order; junction bases with no gene match: 2. The CDR3 sequence is CATSRGQGVQPQHF. CDR3 DNA sequence: TGTGCCACCAGCAGAGGACAGGGGGTACAGCCCCAGCATTTT.

Concerning this clonotype itself: At one of its ends the junction is not consistent with the germline gene, which may arise from a read error. The chain employs TRBV9 and TRBJ2-3; TRBD2 matches at 9 bases. This CDR3 is 18 amino acids long. Germline V gene data show CDR1 as SGDLS and CDR2 as YYNGEE. CDR3 coding DNA: TGTGCCAGTAGCGTAGCTACTAGCGGGCCCCTATCAACAGATACGCAGTATTTT. Encoded protein: CASSVATSGPLSTDTQYF.

This clonotype turned up a few times. CDR3 protein: CASRSAGSGELFF. The CDR3 region has the DNA TGTGCCAGCAGATCAGCGGGGTCCGGGGAGCTGTTTTTT. The V call is TRBV7-8, the J call TRBJ2-2, with 7 bases matching TRBD2. The CDR3 contains 13 residues. CDR1 is SGHVS, CDR2 FQNEAQ, per germline. Trimming took 6 bases from V and 6 from J; bases not matched to a gene: 4.

Comment on this clonotype: With a much larger clone just one base away, this may be a read error. The chain joins TRBV7-8 to TRBJ1-1, with D uncertain. V was shortened by 5 bases and J by 0 bases, with 10 bases between the two germline ends. The CDR3 has 14 residues. In germline, CDR1 is SGHVS, CDR2 FQNEAQ. CDR3 region: CASSRRSMNTEAFF. CDR3 coding DNA: TGTGCCAGCAGCAGACGCAGTATGAACACTGAAGCTTTCTTT.

The table lists this clonotype with many counts. The chain employs TRBV6-1 and TRBJ2-3; weak D call: TRBD1 (5 bases). Germline assignment: CDR1 MNHNS and CDR2 SASEGT. V lost 2 bases to trimming and J lost 2 bases, with 11 bases between them. CDR3 size: 15 residues. DNA of the CDR3: TGTGCCAGCAGTGAAAGGGCAGGGCCCACAGATACGCAGTATTTT. This encodes CASSERAGPTDTQYF.

This clonotype was observed a few times. A read error may be the cause here, since a much bigger clone is one base away. The CDR3: CASRAPGQGLSYEQYF. CDR3 in DNA: TGTGCCAGCAGGGCCCCGGGACAGGGATTATCCTACGAGCAGTACTTC. This chain joins TRBV6-2 or TRBV6-3 and TRBJ2-7; TRBD1 aligns across 9 bases. Trimming removed 6 bases from V and 1 base from J; junction bases left unmatched: 10. The CDR3 totals 16 residues. CDR1 and CDR2 from the germline V gene are MNHEY and SVGEGT.

Comments on this clonotype: One junction end does not reproduce the germline sequence, and a read error may be involved. J is TRBJ1-5 and V is TRBV7-2; D is possibly TRBD1 (5 bases). CDR3 length equals 12 residues. Germline-derived CDR1 and CDR2 are SGHTA and FQGNSA. The chain's CDR3 is CASSLVPGPKHF. CDR3 nucleotide sequence: TGTGCCAGCAGCTTAGTCCCAGGGCCCAAGCATTTT.

This clonotype showed up just once. A much larger clone lies a single base off, so this may be a read error. The V call is TRBV12-5, the J call TRBJ2-3; D uncertain. CDR1 is LGHNT and CDR2 is FRNRAP in the germline V gene. The germline V and J ends were trimmed by 6 bases and 4 bases, with 5 bases remaining between them. The CDR3 length is 11 residues. CDR3 bases: TGTGCTAGTGGGGCGGCAGATACGCAGTATTTT. Its protein is CASGAADTQYF.

This clonotype was counted only a few times. The chain links TRBV2 to TRBJ2-3; either TRBD1 or TRBD2 may fit D (5 bases each). The CDR3 covers 12 residues. Germline CDR1 is SNHLY and CDR2 is FYNNEI. Trimming took off 8 bases at V and 0 bases at J, with 6 bases between the two ends. The CDR3 coding sequence is TGTGCCAGCCGGGGCAGCACAGATACGCAGTATTTT. Translating it yields CASRGSTDTQYF.

In this sample, this clonotype is medium-sized. This chain uses TRBV10-3 with TRBJ1-1, with 8 bases fitting TRBD1. CDR3 size: 14 residues. V lost 5 bases to trimming and J lost 1 base; unmatched junction nucleotides: 3. The germline V gene has CDR1 ENHRY and CDR2 SYGVKD. In nucleotides, the CDR3 is TGTGCCATCAGTCTCGACAGGGGGAACACTGAAGCTTTCTTT. This encodes CAISLDRGNTEAFF.

The chain employs TRBV7-2 and TRBJ2-3, with 8 positions matching TRBD2. Per germline, CDR1 SGHTA and CDR2 FQGNSA. The CDR3 is made up of 14 amino acids. V was pared by 3 bases and J by 3 bases, with 2 bases of the junction left unmatched. CDR3 DNA: TGTGCCAGCAGCTTTGGCGGGGGGACAGATACGCAGTATTTT. Translated, it gives CASSFGGGTDTQYF.

The sample holds many counts of this clonotype. V and J are TRBV28 and TRBJ1-2; the match to TRBD1 covers 9 bases. From germline, CDR1 is MDHEN and CDR2 SYDVKM. The CDR3 loop spans 14 amino acids. After removal of 5 bases from V and 6 bases from J, the junction contained 7 bases not matched to a gene. The CDR3 is CASSLQGAGHGYTF. CDR3 nucleotide sequence: TGTGCCAGCAGTCTACAGGGGGCAGGACATGGCTACACCTTC.

The chain combines TRBV13 with TRBJ2-7; the D is unclear. Trimming took 7 bases from V and 6 from J, leaving 10 bases between them. CDR3 length equals 11 residues. The germline CDR1 and CDR2 sequences are PRHDT and FYEKMQ (reference sequence). CDR3 bases: TGTGCCAGCACCCGACTCGGCGAGCAGTACTTC. Its translation: CASTRLGEQYF. Looking up the rest from reference TRBV13 and TRBJ2-7 gives the full variable domain: AAGVIQSPRHLIKEKRETATLKCYPIPRHDTVYWYQQGPGQDPQFLISFYEKMQSDKGSIPDRFSAQQFSDYHSELNMSSLELGDSALYFCASTRLGEQYFGPGTRLTVT.

About this clonotype: Compared with germline, one end of the junction differs, possibly owing to a read error. The V gene is TRBV28, the J gene TRBJ2-1, with D unclear. The CDR3 totals 13 residues. Germline V gene data show CDR1 as MDHEN and CDR2 as SYDVKM. The CDR3 DNA sequence: TGTGCCAGCAGTTCATCCCAAGGAAATGGGCAGTTCTTC. It specifies CASSSSQGNGQFF.

Many counts were recorded for this clonotype. V usage is TRBV24-1 and J usage is TRBJ2-1; 11 nucleotides agree with TRBD2. Looked up from germline, CDR1 is KGHDR and CDR2 is SFDVKD. Trimming at V came to 5 bases and at J to 6 bases, leaving 5 bases not matched to a gene. The CDR3 runs to 15 residues. CDR3 amino acids: CATSGKLAGANEQFF. In DNA, the CDR3 is TGTGCCACCAGTGGGAAACTAGCGGGGGCCAATGAGCAGTTCTTC.

This clonotype was seen at least ten times. The V gene is TRBV6-1, the J gene TRBJ2-1; 7 bases align to TRBD1. The CDR3 totals 14 residues. V lost 7 bases to trimming and J lost 2 bases; unmatched junction nucleotides: 5. The germline V gene has CDR1 MNHNS and CDR2 SASEGT. In DNA form, the CDR3 reads TGTGCCAGCACGAGGGACAGTACCTACAATGAGCAGTTCTTC. Translated: CASTRDSTYNEQFF.

J is TRBJ2-5 and V is TRBV18, with D maybe TRBD1 (5 bases). This CDR3 has 13 residues. Trimming left V 7 bases short and J 1 base short, with 10 bases between. The germline gives CDR1 KGHSH, CDR2 LQKENI. CDR3 DNA sequence: TGTGCCAGCTGGCAGGGATCCCAAGAGACCCAGTACTTC. Translation gives CASWQGSQETQYF.

The V gene is TRBV6-5, the J gene TRBJ2-7; 8 nucleotides align to TRBD1. CDR3 length: 14 residues. CDR1 and CDR2 from the germline V gene are MNHEY and SVGAGI. CDR3 nucleotide sequence: TGTGTTAGCAGTTACGGAGGACAGGGTTACGAGCAGTACTTC. Translation gives CVSSYGGQGYEQYF.

The rearrangement links TRBV27 to TRBJ2-7; 7 bases align to TRBD1. The junction had 7 bases not matched to a gene; V was cut back by 0 bases and J by 2 bases. Germline V gives CDR1 MNHEY, CDR2 SMNVEV (reference sequence). The CDR3 runs 16 residues. The CDR3 sequence is CASSLSGQDPPYEQYF. CDR3 DNA: TGTGCCAGCAGTTTATCCGGACAGGACCCACCCTACGAGCAGTACTTC.